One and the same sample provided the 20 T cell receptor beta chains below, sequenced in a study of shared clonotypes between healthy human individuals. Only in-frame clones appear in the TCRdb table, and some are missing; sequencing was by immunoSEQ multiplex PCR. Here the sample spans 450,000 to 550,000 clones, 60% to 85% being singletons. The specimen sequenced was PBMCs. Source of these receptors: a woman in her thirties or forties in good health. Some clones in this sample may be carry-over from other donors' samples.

CDR3 sequence: CAWSIGGATYEQYF. DNA for the CDR3: TGTGCCTGGAGTATAGGCGGGGCCACCTACGAGCAGTACTTC. V is TRBV30 and J is TRBJ2-7; D is possibly TRBD2 (6 bases). This CDR3 is 14 amino acids long. The germline gives CDR1 GTSNPN, CDR2 SVGIG (reference sequence). Trimming stripped 2 bases from V and 2 bases from J, with 13 bases between.

The CDR3 nucleotides read TGTGCCAGCAGCCCCAGGACTAGCGGGACTTCCTACAATGAGCAGTTCTTC. Protein sequence: CASSPRTSGTSYNEQFF. The genes are TRBV7-2 and TRBJ2-1, with TRBD2 identical over 12 bases. The ends lost 5 bases at V and 1 base at J; junction bases unmatched: 6. The V gene's germline CDR1 is SGHTA and CDR2 FQGNSA. The CDR3 spans 17 residues.

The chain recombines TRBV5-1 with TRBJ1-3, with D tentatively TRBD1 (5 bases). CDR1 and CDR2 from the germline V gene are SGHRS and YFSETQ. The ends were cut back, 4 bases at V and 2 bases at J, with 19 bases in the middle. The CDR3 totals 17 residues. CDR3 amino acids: CASSQTVQGVAGNTIYF. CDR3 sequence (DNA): TGCGCCAGCAGCCAGACAGTACAAGGGGTGGCTGGAAACACCATATATTTT.

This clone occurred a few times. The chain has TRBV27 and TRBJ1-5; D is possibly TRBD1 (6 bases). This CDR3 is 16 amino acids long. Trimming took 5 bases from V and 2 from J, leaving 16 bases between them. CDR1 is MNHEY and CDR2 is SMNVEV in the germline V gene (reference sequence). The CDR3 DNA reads TGTGCCAGCAGTCCGTGGGCAGGGGTTGGCAATCAGCCCCAGCATTTT. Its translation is CASSPWAGVGNQPQHF.

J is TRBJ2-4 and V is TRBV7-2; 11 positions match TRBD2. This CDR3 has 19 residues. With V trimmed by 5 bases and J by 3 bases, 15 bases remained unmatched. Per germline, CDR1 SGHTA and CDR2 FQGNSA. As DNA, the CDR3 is TGTGCCAGCAGCCTTGCCGGGACTAGCGGAGCCCTTATCAAAAACATTCAGTACTTC. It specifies CASSLAGTSGALIKNIQYF.

The CDR3 bases are TGTGCCAGCACCAAGACACATCGGAGTGAAAAACTGTTTTTT. It encodes CASTKTHRSEKLFF. The chain uses TRBV6-1 and TRBJ1-4; D call uncertain. This CDR3 is built from 14 residues. CDR1 MNHNS and CDR2 SASEGT come from the germline V gene. V was trimmed by 7 bases and J by 7 bases, leaving 16 bases between them.

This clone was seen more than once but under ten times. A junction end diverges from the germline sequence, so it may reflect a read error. The CDR3 DNA reads TGTGCGAGCATGAAAGCGGGGGACACTGAAGCTTTCTTT. Amino acid sequence: CASMKAGDTEAFF. The rearrangement uses TRBV2 and TRBJ1-1; the D gene is possibly TRBD1 (5 bases). The CDR3 sequence is 13 residues long. CDR1 and CDR2 (germline): SNHLY, FYNNEI.

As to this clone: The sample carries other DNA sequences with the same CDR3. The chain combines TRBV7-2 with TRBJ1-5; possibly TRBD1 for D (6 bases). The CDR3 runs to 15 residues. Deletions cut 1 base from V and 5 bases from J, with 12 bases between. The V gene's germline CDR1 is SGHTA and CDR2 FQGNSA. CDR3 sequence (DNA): TGTGCCAGCAGCTTAGGGGGCCAGGGGTATCAGCCCCAGCATTTT. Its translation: CASSLGGQGYQPQHF.

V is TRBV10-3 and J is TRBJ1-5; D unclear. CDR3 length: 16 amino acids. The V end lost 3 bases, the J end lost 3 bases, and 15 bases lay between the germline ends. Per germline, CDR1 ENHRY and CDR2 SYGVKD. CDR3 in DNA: TGTGCCATCAGTGACCCTATGGACGGAATCAATCAGCCCCAGCATTTT. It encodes CAISDPMDGINQPQHF.

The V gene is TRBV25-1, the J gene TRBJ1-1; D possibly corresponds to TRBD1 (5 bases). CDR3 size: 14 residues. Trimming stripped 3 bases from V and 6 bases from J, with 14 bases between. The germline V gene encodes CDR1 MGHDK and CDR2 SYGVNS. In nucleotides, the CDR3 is TGTGCCAGCAGTGAGGGCAGGGACCTAGCTGAAGCTTTCTTT. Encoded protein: CASSEGRDLAEAFF.

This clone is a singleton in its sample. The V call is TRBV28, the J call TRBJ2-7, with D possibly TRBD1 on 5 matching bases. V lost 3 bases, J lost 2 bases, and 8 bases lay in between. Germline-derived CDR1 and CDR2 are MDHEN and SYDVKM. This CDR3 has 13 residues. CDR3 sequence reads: CASSLGHTYEQYF. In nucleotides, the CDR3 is TGTGCCAGCAGTTTGGGGCACACCTACGAGCAGTACTTC.

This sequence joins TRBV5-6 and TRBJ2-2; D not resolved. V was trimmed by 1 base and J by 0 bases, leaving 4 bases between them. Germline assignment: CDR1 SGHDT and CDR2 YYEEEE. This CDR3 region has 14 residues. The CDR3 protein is CASSLPSNTGELFF. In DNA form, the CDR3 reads TGTGCCAGCAGCTTGCCTTCGAACACCGGGGAGCTGTTTTTT.

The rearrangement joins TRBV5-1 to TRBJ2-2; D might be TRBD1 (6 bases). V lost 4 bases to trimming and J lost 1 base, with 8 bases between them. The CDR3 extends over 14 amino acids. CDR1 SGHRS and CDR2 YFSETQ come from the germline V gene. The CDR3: CASSAQGNTGELFF. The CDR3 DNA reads TGCGCCAGCAGCGCACAGGGGAACACCGGGGAGCTGTTTTTT.

CDR3 in amino acids: CASSAVADSYEQYF. DNA for the CDR3: TGTGCCAGTAGCGCGGTAGCGGACTCCTACGAGCAGTACTTC. The V gene is TRBV19, the J gene TRBJ2-7; D perhaps matches TRBD2 (6 bases). Germline loops: CDR1 LNHDA, CDR2 SQIVND (reference sequence). Trimming pared 6 bases from V and 0 bases from J, leaving 12 bases between. The CDR3 runs 14 residues.

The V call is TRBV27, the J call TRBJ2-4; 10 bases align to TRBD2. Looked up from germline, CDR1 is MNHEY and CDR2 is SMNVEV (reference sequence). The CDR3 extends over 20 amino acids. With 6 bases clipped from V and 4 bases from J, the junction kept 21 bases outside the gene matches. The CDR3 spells CASSNNPPGLALQSKNIQYF. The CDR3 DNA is TGTGCCAGCAGCAACAATCCACCGGGACTAGCGCTTCAAAGTAAAAACATTCAGTACTTC.

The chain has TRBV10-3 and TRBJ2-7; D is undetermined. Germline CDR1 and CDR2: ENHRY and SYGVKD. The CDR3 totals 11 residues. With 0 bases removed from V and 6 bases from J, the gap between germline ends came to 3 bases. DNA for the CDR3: TGTGCCATCAGTGAGTCTGTCGAGCAGTACTTC. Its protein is CAISESVEQYF.

CDR3 bases: TGTGCCAGCAGTTACAGGGCGGGGGGCTACACCTTC. Amino acids: CASSYRAGGYTF. The chain uses TRBV28 and TRBJ1-2; perhaps TRBD1 as D (6 bases). The V gene's germline CDR1 is MDHEN and CDR2 SYDVKM. The CDR3 sequence is 12 residues long. V was cut by 4 bases and J by 8 bases, with 11 bases left in between.

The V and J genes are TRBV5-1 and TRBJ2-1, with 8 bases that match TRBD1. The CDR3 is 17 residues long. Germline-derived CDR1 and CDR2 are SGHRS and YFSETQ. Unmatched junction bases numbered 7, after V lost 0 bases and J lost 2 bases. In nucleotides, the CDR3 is TGCGCCAGCAGCTTGGCTGCTGACAGGGGACCCTACAATGAGCAGTTCTTC. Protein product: CASSLAADRGPYNEQFF.

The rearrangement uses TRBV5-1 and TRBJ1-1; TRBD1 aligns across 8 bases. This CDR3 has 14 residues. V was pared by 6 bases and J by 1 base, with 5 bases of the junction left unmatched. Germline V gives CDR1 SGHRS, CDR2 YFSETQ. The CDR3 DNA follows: TGCGCCAGCACTCAGGGGGCTTCGAACACTGAAGCTTTCTTT. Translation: CASTQGASNTEAFF.

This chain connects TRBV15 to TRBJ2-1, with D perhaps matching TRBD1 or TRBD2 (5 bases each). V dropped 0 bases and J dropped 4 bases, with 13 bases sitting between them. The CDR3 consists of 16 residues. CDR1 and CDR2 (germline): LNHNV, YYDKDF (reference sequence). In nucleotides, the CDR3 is TGTGCCACCAGCAGAGATACCGGGACCCCGTACAATGAGCAGTTCTTC. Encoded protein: CATSRDTGTPYNEQFF.